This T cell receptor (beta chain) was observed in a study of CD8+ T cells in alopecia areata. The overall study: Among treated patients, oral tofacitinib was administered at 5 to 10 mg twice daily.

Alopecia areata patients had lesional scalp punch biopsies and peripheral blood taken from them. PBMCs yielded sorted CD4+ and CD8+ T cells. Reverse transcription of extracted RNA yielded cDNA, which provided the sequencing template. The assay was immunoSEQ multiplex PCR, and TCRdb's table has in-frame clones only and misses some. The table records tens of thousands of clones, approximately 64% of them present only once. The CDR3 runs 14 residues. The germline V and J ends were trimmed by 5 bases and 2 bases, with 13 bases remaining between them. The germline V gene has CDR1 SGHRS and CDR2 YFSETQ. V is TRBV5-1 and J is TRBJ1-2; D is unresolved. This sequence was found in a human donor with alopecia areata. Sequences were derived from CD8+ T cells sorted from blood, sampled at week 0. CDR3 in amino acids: CASRVWSGNYGYTF. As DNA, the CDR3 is TGCGCCAGCAGAGTCTGGTCCGGCAACTATGGCTACACCTTC.